These 3 T cell receptor beta chains came from one sample sequenced in a study of blood T cell repertoires in COVID-19 (dated by TCRdb to about 2020). Receptor libraries were prepared by the immunoSEQ multiplex PCR assay. Drawn from immuneACCESS, this table holds only the in-frame rearrangements with V and J called that TCRdb kept. Clones are partly lost; checked studies trace under half to an unresolved V gene and leave the rest unexplained. In all, the sample holds 200,000 to 300,000 clones, and approximately 83% of those were seen once. The ten largest clones capture roughly 5% of the sample. Specimen: peripheral blood. The source is a human donor in a cohort sampled during active COVID-19.

The chain combines TRBV29-1 with TRBJ2-2; 9 bases agree with TRBD1. The V and J ends lost 6 bases and 5 bases, in that order; junction bases with no gene match: 4. Germline V gives CDR1 SQVTM, CDR2 ANQGSEA. CDR3 length equals 13 residues. The CDR3 sequence: CSVDRGGTGELFF. The CDR3 nucleotides read TGCAGCGTGGACAGGGGAGGGACCGGGGAGCTGTTTTTT.

The chain has TRBV5-6 and TRBJ2-6; D not certain. Trimming shortened V by 2 bases and J by 7 bases, and 13 bases separated the two germline ends. Germline V gene data show CDR1 as SGHDT and CDR2 as YYEEEE. The CDR3 runs to 15 residues. The CDR3 nucleotides read TGTGCCAGCAGCTTCGGTCCGTCCGATGCCAACGTCCTGACTTTC. Translation: CASSFGPSDANVLTF.

CDR3 amino acids: CAITGTGEREQYF. CDR3 nucleotide sequence: TGTGCCATCACCGGGACAGGGGAGCGGGAGCAGTACTTC. The V call is TRBV10-3, the J call TRBJ2-7; 10 nucleotides match TRBD1. CDR1 and CDR2 (germline): ENHRY, SYGVKD. CDR3 length: 13 residues. J gave up 7 bases and V 7 bases, and 7 bases lay outside the gene matches.